The T cell receptor (beta chain) described here comes from a study of blood T cell repertoires in COVID-19. The V gene's germline CDR1 is SGDLS and CDR2 YYNGEE. This CDR3 has 14 amino acids. V trimming: 0 bases; J trimming: 5 bases; junction bases outside the gene matches: 2. TCRdb's table, derived via immunoSEQ multiplex PCR, lists solely in-frame clones and lacks some. The sample lists approximately 300,000 clones; approximately 91% were seen once. Concerning this clone itself: Other DNA sequences in the same sample also yield this CDR3.

This chain joins TRBV9 and TRBJ2-5; TRBD2 aligns across 9 bases. The origin of this receptor is a woman between 25 and 40 years old who had been exposed to COVID-19. The sequenced sample was PBMCs or T cells enriched from blood (not recorded which). The CDR3 is CASSVGLAGETQYF. The DNA for the CDR3 is TGTGCCAGCAGCGTAGGGCTAGCGGGGGAGACCCAGTACTTC.